This TCR beta chain was sequenced during a study of shared clonotypes between healthy human individuals. TCRdb's table, derived via immunoSEQ multiplex PCR, lists solely in-frame clones and lacks some. Among about 2.4 million clones listed, roughly 93% were seen once. There are 15 residues in the CDR3. V was clipped by 0 bases and J by 2 bases, with 8 bases between them. Germline values: CDR1 ENHRY, CDR2 SYGVKD. Source material: naive CD4+ T cells from PBMCs. Subset indicated: CD45RA+ positively selected. This receptor was obtained from a man younger than 30 in good health. Some clones in this sample may be carry-over from other donors' samples. V gene TRBV10-3 combines with J gene TRBJ2-1, with D unresolved. The CDR3 DNA follows: TGTGCCATCAGTGAGTCACGGGCGCCCTACAATGAGCAGTTCTTC. Encoded protein: CAISESRAPYNEQFF.